This TCR beta chain originates from a study of blood T cells in healthy people across ages (dated by TCRdb to between 2014 and 2017). For context, the study as a whole: In model experiments, roughly one uniquely barcoded TCR beta cDNA molecule per two T cells was captured by template switching. Donors were grouped into four age groups: young (average about 15 years), middle-aged (approximately 41), aged (around 60) and long-lived (around 82). Age-related changes in TCR beta repertoire diversity were measured in the study by deep sequencing normalized with unique cDNA molecular identifiers. Two additional independent replicas of 1 million unique cDNA reads from the same blood draw were analyzed for two donors (one aged 18 to 29 and one aged 80 or older). To avoid experimental bias, donors of different ages were spread randomly across the sequencing lanes.

Overall study results and their limits: The long-lived group showed more naive CD4+ T cells, fewer expanded clones and increased TCR diversity than the aged group, suggesting age selection. Bulk unsorted PBMC profiling prevented conclusive comparison of naive and antigen-experienced compartments. Estimates of total diversity based on one million sequenced T cells were regarded as lower bounds and as underestimates. As age increased, observed TCR beta diversity per million T cells dropped in a roughly linear way, and a significant reduction was already evident by age about 40. The CMV infection status of donors was not known, potentially confounding age-related changes in expanded clonotypes. The percentage of naive T cells measured by flow cytometry correlated strongly with observed TCR beta diversity.

V is shortened by 7 bases, J by 5 bases, and the region joining them spans 20 bases. The germline V gene supplies CDR1 SQVTM and CDR2 ANQGSEA. The CDR3 sequence holds 14 residues, the cysteine and phenylalanine included. Only CDR3 DNA is held: 42 bases, read in frame from base 1. Comment on this clonotype: Which antigen it targets is not known. Qualities for individual bases were not recorded, and no much larger clone is one base off.

Systemically healthy Caucasian individuals from Russia, 35 to 50 in total and aged about 6 to 95 years, were included as donors. Each donor gave 8.5 to 10 milliliters of peripheral blood, collected into EDTA-treated Vacutainer tubes. Ficoll-Paque density-gradient centrifugation was used to isolate PBMCs, with at least 6 million per sample. Trizol reagent was used to extract total RNA from the PBMCs, yielding at least 5.5 micrograms per sample. For every donor, an aliquot of PBMCs went through flow cytometry to measure the percentages of naive CD45RAhigh/CD27high T cells. Libraries came from 5' RACE. The run used an Illumina HiSeq 2500. The second PCR ran for roughly 7 to 12 cycles and used a J-beta primer mix along with a sample-barcoded 5' primer. Each TCR beta cDNA molecule received a unique molecular identifier from a template-switch 5' adaptor carrying 12 random nucleotides. At least 2.5 million CDR3-containing paired-end reads were obtained from each sample. All of the RNA was converted into first-strand cDNA using the Mint cDNA synthesis kit, with a TRBC-specific oligonucleotide serving as the primer. After uracil-DNA glycosylase treatment, a first 18-cycle PCR used universal primers M1SS and BC2_uni_R on all cDNA. The authors' pipeline ran thus. Normalization of each sample was performed by random selection of 1 million high-quality reads, each carrying a distinct molecular identifier. Reads sharing molecular identifiers were discarded rather than binned into consensus sequences. MiTCR, with a Q25 quality threshold and the strictest error-elimination algorithm, was used for CDR3 identification, clonotype clustering and error correction. A nonparametric unseen species model with Euler transformation was used to estimate a lower bound on total TCR beta diversity. TCRdb reprocessing: public reads trimmed at Q25 with fastp, clones called with MiXCR, in-frame beta chains kept. Each entry is one CDR3 protein sequence, shown with its most common DNA and genes. The V and J calls shown here were made by TCRdb, not taken from the authors' results. The sample profile shows about 970,000 distinct CDR3 sequences; roughly 51% of them were found once. The top ten clonotypes cover about 22% of the sample.

The chain couples TRBV29-1 to TRBJ2-5; a tentative D match to TRBD2 spans 6 bases. What was sequenced was blood. This TCR derives from a woman aged 60-75 years in good health. The DNA is TGCAGCGGTGACCGGGACTCAAGACGGGAGACCCAGTACTTC. This yields the protein CSGDRDSRRETQYF.